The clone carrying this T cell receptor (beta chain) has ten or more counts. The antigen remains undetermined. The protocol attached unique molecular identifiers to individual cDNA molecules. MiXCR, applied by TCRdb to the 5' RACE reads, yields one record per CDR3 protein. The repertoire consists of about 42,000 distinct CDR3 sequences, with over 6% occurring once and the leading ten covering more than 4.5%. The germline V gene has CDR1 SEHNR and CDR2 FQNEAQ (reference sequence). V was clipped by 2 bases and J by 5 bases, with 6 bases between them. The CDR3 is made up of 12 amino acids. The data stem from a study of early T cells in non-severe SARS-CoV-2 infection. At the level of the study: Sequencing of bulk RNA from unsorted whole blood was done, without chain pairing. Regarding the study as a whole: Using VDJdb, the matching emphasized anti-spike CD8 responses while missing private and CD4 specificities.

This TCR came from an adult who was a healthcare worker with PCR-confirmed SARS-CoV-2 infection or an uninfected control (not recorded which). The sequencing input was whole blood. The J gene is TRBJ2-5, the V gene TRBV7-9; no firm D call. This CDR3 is CASSLPLETQYF. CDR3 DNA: TGTGCCAGCAGCTTACCCCTGGAGACCCAGTACTTC.